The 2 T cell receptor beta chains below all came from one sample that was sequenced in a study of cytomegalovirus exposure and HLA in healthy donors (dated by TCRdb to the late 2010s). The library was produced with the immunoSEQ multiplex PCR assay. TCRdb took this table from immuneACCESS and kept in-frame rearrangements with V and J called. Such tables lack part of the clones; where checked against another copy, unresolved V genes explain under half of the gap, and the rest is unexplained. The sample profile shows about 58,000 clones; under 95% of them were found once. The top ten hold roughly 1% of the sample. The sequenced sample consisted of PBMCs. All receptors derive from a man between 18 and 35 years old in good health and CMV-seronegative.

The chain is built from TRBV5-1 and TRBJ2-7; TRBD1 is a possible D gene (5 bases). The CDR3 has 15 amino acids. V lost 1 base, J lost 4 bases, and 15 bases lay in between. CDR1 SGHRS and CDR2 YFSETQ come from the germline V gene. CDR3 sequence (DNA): TGCGCCAGCAGCTTGTTTCCGGACACCAGTTACGAGCAGTACTTC. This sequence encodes CASSLFPDTSYEQYF.

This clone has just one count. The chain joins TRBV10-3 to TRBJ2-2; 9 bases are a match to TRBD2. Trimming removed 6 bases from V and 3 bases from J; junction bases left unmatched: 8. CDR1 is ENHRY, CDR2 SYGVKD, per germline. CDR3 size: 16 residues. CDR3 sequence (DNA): TGTGCCATCAGGCCGAGCGGGAGGTCAGACACCGGGGAGCTGTTTTTT. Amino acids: CAIRPSGRSDTGELFF.